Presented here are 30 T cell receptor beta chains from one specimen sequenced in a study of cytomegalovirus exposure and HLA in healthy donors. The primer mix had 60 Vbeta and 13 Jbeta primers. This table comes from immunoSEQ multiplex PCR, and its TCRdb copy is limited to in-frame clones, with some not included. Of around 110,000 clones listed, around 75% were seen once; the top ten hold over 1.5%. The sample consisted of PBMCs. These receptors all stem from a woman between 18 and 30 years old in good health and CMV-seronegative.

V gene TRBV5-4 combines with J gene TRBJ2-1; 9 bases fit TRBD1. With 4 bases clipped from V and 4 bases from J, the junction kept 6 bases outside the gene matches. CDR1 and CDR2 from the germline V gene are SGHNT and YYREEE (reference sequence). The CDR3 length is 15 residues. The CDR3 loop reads CASSRPGTGYNEQFF. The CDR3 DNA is TGTGCCAGCAGCCGTCCCGGGACAGGGTACAATGAGCAGTTCTTC.

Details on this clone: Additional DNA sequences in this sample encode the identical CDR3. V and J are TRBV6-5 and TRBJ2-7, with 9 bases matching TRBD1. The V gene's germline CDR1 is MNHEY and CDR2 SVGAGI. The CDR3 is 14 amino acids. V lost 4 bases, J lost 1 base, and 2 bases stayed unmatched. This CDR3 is CASSWDRASYEQYF. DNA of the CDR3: TGTGCCAGCAGTTGGGACAGGGCATCCTACGAGCAGTACTTC.

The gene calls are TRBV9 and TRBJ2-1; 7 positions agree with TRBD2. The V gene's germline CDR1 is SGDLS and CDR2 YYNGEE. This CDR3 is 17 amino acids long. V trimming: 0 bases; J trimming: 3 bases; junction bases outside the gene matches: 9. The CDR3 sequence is CASSVEWRGIGYNEQFF. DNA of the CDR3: TGTGCCAGCAGCGTAGAGTGGCGGGGGATCGGCTACAATGAGCAGTTCTTC.

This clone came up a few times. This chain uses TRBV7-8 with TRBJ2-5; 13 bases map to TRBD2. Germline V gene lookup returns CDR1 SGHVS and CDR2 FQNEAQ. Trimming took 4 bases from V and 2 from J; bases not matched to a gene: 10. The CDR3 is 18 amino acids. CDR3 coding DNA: TGTGCCAGCAGCTCTCCACTAGCGGGGGGGCCTCTTCAAGAGACCCAGTACTTC. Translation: CASSSPLAGGPLQETQYF. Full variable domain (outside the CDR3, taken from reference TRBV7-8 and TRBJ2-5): GAGVSQSPRYKVAKRGQDVALRCDPISGHVSLFWYQQALGQGPEFLTYFQNEAQLDKSGLPSDRFFAERPEGSVSTLKIQRTQQEDSAVYLCASSSPLAGGPLQETQYFGPGTRLLVL.

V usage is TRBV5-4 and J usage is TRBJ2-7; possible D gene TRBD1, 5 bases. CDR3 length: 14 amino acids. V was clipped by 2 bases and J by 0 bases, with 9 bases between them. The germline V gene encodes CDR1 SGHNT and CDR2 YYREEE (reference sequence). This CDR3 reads CASSLGVGSYEQYF. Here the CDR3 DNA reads TGTGCCAGCAGCTTAGGGGTGGGCTCCTACGAGCAGTACTTC.

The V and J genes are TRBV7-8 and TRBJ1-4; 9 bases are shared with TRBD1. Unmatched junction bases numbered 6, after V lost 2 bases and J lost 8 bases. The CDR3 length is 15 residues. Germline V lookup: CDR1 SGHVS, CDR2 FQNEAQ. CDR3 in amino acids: CASSLRQGEGEKLFF. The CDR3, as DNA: TGTGCCAGCAGCTTAAGACAGGGGGAGGGGGAAAAACTGTTTTTT.

CDR3 residues: CASSSSTSTARSSGANVLTF. CDR3 in DNA: TGTGCCAGCAGTTCCTCTACGAGCACAGCCCGAAGCTCTGGGGCCAACGTCCTGACTTTC. J is TRBJ2-6 and V is TRBV28; no firm D call. V dropped 4 bases and J dropped 0 bases, with 22 bases sitting between them. Germline CDR1 MDHEN, CDR2 SYDVKM. The length of the CDR3 is 20 residues. Variable domain in full (rest from reference TRBV28 and TRBJ2-6): DVKVTQSSRYLVKRTGEKVFLECVQDMDHENMFWYRQDPGLGLRLIYFSYDVKMKEKGDIPEGYSVSREKKERFSLILESASTNQTSMYLCASSSSTSTARSSGANVLTFGAGSRLTVL.

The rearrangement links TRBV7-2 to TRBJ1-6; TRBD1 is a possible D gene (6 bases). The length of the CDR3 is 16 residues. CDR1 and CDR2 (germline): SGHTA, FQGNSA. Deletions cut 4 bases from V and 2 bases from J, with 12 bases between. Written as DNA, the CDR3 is TGTGCCAGCAGCTCATCCTACAGGGCCTATAATTCACCCCTCCACTTT. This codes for CASSSSYRAYNSPLHF.

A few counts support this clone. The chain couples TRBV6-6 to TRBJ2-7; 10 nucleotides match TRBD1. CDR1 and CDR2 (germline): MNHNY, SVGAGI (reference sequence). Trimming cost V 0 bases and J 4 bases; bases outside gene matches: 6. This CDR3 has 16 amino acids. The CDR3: CASSYSAGQGSYEQYF. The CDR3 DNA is TGTGCCAGCAGTTACTCGGCGGGACAGGGGTCGTACGAGCAGTACTTC.

Written as DNA, the CDR3 is TGTGCCAGCACTACAGGGGGCTACGAGCAGTACTTC. Its protein product is CASTTGGYEQYF. This chain connects TRBV28 to TRBJ2-7; TRBD1 aligns across 8 bases. CDR3 length: 12 residues. V shed 7 bases, J shed 3 bases, and the junction held 2 bases outside the gene matches. Germline V lookup: CDR1 MDHEN, CDR2 SYDVKM. The entire variable domain, with the rest obtained from reference TRBV28 and TRBJ2-7, is as follows: DVKVTQSSRYLVKRTGEKVFLECVQDMDHENMFWYRQDPGLGLRLIYFSYDVKMKEKGDIPEGYSVSREKKERFSLILESASTNQTSMYLCASTTGGYEQYFGPGTRLTVT.

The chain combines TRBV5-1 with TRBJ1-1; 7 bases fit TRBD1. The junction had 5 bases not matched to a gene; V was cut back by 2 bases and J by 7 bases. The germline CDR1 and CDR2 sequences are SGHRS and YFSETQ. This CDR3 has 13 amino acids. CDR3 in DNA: TGCGCCAGCAGCTTAACAGGGGAAGGTGAAGCTTTCTTT. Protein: CASSLTGEGEAFF.

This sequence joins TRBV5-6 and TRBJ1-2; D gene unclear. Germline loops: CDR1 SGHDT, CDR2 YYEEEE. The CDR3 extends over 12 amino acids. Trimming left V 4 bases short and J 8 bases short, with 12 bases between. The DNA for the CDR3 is TGTGCCAGCAGCATTAGACCGGGGGGCTACACCTTC. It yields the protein CASSIRPGGYTF.

The CDR3 nucleotides are TGTGCCAGCAGTTTTAACGGAGGGTTGGATAGCACAGATACGCAGTATTTT. Translated: CASSFNGGLDSTDTQYF. The chain is built from TRBV28 and TRBJ2-3; perhaps TRBD2 as D (6 bases). The CDR3 is 17 residues long. Germline V gives CDR1 MDHEN, CDR2 SYDVKM. V was shortened by 3 bases and J by 0 bases, with 16 bases between the two germline ends.

The CDR3 region is CASSLVVTEAFF. CDR3 nucleotides: TGTGCCAGCAGCTTAGTCGTCACTGAAGCTTTCTTT. The chain is built from TRBV7-8 and TRBJ1-1, with no clear D. In germline, CDR1 is SGHVS, CDR2 FQNEAQ. There are 12 residues in the CDR3. Trimming removed 1 base from V and 4 bases from J, with 4 bases in between.

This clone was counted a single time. The CDR3 is CASSISGATNEKLFF. The CDR3 DNA reads TGCGCCAGCAGCATCTCAGGGGCAACTAATGAAAAACTGTTTTTT. This chain connects TRBV5-1 to TRBJ1-4, with D possibly matching TRBD1 (6 bases). V was shortened by 4 bases and J by 0 bases, with 10 bases between the two germline ends. This CDR3 contains 15 residues. The V gene's germline CDR1 is SGHRS and CDR2 YFSETQ.

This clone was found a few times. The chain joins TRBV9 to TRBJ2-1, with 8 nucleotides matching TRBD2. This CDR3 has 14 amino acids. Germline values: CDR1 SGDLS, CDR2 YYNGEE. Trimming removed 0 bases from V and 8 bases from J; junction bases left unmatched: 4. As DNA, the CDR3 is TGTGCCAGCAGCGTAGCGGGGGGGCCTGATGAGCAGTTCTTC. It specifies CASSVAGGPDEQFF.

Here the CDR3 reads CASLGITGGPQSGANVLTF. Here the CDR3 DNA reads TGTGCCAGCTTAGGCATTACAGGGGGACCTCAATCTGGGGCCAACGTCCTGACTTTC. The chain couples TRBV28 to TRBJ2-6, with 8 bases lining up with TRBD1. There are 19 residues in the CDR3. V lost 8 bases and J lost 1; bases outside the gene matches: 16. CDR1 and CDR2 (germline): MDHEN, SYDVKM.

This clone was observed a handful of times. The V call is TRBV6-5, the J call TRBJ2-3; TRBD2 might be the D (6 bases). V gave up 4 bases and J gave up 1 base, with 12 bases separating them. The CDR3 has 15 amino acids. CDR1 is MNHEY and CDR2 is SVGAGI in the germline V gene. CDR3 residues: CASSFGGTGTDTQYF. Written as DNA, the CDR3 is TGTGCCAGCAGTTTCGGCGGGACTGGCACAGATACGCAGTATTTT.

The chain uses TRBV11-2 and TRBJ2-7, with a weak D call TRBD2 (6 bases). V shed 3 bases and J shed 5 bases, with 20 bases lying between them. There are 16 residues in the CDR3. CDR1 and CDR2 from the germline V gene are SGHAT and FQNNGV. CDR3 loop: CASSFGAGRGKHEQYF. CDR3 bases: TGTGCCAGCAGCTTCGGGGCTGGGCGGGGCAAGCACGAGCAGTACTTC. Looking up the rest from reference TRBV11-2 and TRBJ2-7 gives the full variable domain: EAGVAQSPRYKIIEKRQSVAFWCNPISGHATLYWYQQILGQGPKLLIQFQNNGVVDDSQLPKDRFSAERLKGVDSTLKIQPAKLEDSAVYLCASSFGAGRGKHEQYFGPGTRLTVT.

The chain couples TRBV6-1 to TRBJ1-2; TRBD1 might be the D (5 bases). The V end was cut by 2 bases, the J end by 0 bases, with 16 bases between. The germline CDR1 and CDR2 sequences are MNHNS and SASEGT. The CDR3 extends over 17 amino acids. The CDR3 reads CASSELGGNLANYGYTF. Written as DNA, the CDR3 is TGTGCCAGCAGTGAACTTGGGGGGAACCTCGCTAACTATGGCTACACCTTC.

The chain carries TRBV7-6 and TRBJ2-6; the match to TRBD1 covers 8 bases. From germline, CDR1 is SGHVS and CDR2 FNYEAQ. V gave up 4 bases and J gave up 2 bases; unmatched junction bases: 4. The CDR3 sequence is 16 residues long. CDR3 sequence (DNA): TGTGCCAGCAGCTGGGACAGGCCCACTGGGGCCAACGTCCTGACTTTC. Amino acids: CASSWDRPTGANVLTF. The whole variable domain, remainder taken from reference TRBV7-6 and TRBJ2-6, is GAGVSQSPRYKVTKRGQDVALRCDPISGHVSLYWYRQALGQGPEFLTYFNYEAQQDKSGLPNDRFSAERPEGSISTLTIQRTEQRDSAMYRCASSWDRPTGANVLTFGAGSRLTVL.

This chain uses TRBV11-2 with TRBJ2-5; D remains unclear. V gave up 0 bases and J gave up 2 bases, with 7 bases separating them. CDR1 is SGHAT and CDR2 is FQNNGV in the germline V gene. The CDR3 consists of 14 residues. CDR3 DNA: TGTGCCAGCAGCTTAGACAGGCTACAAGAGACCCAGTACTTC. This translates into CASSLDRLQETQYF.

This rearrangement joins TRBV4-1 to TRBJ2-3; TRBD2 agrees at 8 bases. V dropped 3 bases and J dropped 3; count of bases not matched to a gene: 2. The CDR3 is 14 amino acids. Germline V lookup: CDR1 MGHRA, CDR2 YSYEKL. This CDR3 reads CASSQGLVTDTQYF. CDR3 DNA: TGCGCCAGCAGCCAGGGACTAGTAACAGATACGCAGTATTTT.

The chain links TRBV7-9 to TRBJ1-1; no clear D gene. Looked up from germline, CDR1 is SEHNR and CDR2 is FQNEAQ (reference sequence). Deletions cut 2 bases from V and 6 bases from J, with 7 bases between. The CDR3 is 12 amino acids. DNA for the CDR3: TGTGCCAGCAGCTTAAGCTCATCTGAAGCTTTCTTT. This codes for CASSLSSSEAFF.

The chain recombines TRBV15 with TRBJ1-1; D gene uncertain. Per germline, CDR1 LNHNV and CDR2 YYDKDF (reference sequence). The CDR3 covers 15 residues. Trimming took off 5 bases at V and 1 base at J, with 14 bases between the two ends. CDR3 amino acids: CATSRDRIPNTEAFF. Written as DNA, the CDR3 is TGTGCCACCAGCCGGGATCGGATACCGAACACTGAAGCTTTCTTT.

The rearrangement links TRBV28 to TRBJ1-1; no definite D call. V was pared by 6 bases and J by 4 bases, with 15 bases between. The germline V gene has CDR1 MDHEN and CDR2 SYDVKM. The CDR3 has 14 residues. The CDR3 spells CASSLSRRGTEAFF. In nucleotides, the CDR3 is TGTGCCAGCAGCCTAAGTAGACGGGGCACTGAAGCTTTCTTT.

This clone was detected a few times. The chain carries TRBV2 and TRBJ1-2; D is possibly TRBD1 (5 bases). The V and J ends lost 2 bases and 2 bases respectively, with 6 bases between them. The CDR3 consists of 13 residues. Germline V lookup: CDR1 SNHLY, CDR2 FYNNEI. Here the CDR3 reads CASSEQGNYGYTF. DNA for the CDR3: TGTGCCAGCAGTGAACAGGGAAACTATGGCTACACCTTC.

Here the CDR3 DNA reads TGTGCCAGCAGCTTTGGGACTAGCGGGGGTCTCGAGCAGTACTTC. Translation: CASSFGTSGGLEQYF. V is TRBV5-8 and J is TRBJ2-7, with 14 nucleotides matching TRBD2. V was clipped by 2 bases and J by 6 bases; unmatched bases: 4. Germline V CDR1 and CDR2: SGHTS, YDEGEE. The CDR3 totals 15 residues.

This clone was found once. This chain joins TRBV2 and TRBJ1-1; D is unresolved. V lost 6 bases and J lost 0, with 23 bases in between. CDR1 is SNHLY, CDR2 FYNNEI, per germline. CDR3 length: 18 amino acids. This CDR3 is CASRILDKWVGVNTEAFF. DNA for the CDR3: TGTGCCAGCAGGATCCTTGACAAGTGGGTGGGAGTGAACACTGAAGCTTTCTTT.

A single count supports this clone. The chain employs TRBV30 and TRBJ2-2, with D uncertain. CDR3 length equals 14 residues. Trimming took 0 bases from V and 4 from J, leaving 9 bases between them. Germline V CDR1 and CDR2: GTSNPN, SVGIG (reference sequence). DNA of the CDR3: TGTGCCTGGAGTGTAGACCGAGGCACCGGGGAGCTGTTTTTT. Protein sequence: CAWSVDRGTGELFF.